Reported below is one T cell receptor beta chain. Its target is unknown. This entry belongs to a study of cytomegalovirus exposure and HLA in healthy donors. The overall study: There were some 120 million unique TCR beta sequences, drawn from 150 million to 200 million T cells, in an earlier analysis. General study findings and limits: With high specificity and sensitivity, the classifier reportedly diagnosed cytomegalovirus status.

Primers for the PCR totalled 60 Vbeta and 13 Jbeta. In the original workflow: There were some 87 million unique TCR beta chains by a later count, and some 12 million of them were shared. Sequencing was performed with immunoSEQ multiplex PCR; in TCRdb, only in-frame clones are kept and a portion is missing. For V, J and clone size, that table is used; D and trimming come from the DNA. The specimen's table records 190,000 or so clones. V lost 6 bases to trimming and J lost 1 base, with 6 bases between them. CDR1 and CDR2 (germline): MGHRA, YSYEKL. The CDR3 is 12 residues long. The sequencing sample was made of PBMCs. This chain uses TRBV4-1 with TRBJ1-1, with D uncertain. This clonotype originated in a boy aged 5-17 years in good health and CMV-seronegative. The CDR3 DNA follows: TGCGCCAGCAGACAACAGAACACTGAAGCTTTCTTT. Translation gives CASRQQNTEAFF.